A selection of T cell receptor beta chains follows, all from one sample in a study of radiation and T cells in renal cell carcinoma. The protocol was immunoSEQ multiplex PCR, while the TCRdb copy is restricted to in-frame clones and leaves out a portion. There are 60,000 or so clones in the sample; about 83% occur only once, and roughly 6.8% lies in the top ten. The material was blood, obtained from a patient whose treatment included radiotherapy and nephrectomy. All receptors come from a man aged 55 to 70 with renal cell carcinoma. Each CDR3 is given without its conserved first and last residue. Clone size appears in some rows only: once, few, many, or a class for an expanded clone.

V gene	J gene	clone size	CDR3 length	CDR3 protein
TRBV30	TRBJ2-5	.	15	AWSVGASAWYQETQY
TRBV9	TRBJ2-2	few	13	ASSPYDINTGELF
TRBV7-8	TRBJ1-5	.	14	ASSSWGQGESQPQH
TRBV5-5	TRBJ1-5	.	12	ASSLEAGNQPQH
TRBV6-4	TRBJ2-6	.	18	ASSDPRGQLGPPGANVLT
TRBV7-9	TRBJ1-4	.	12	ASSLFGRGEKLF
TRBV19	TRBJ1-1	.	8	ASKGTSAF
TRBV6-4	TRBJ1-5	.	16	ASSDSVGQLNSNQPQH
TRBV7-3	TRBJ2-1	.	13	ASSLTSGSGNEQF
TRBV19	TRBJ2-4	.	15	ASRGTGTARAKNIQY
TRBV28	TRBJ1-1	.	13	ASRPSGERNTEAF
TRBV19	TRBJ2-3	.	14	ASSFSGTSGGDTQY
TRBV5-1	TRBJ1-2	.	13	ASGSVGEDLYGYT
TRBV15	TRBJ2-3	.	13	ATSRDGQGIDTQY
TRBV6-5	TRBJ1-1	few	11	ASSRGGNTEAF